The sample holds many counts of the clone carrying this T cell receptor (beta chain). No antigen is known for it. The sample comes from a study of regulatory T cells in long-lasting Graves disease. The germline V and J ends were trimmed by 5 bases and 6 bases, with 18 bases remaining between them. This CDR3 is 15 amino acids long. Germline V gene lookup returns CDR1 SGHTA and CDR2 FQGNSA. To make TCR beta libraries, researchers used iRepertoire HTBI primers and Arm-PCR of CDR3 regions. TCRdb independently ran MiXCR on the multiplex PCR reads; one entry per CDR3 protein. This table holds approximately 270,000 distinct CDR3 sequences, 15% to 20% found once. Points from the study as a whole: Exclusively peripheral blood, rather than thyroid tissue, was studied.

Time point defined: newly diagnosed GD, antithyroid drugs for less than 3 months. Scientists built the TCR library using RNA that was extracted from PBMCs. The data were also submitted as part of a second study, on T cells in Graves' hyperthyroidism and ophthalmopathy.

The chain is built from TRBV7-2 and TRBJ2-3; TRBD1 is a possible D gene (6 bases). This receptor was identified in a woman aged 25-40 years with Graves disease. The sample consisted of peripheral blood mononuclear cells (PBMCs), taken at new diagnosis, from a patient treated with antithyroid drugs. CDR3 sequence: CASSGAGTRGDTQYF. Written as DNA, the CDR3 is TGTGCCAGCAGCGGCGCCGGGACGAGGGGGGATACGCAGTATTTT. Using reference TRBV7-2 and TRBJ2-3 for the parts outside the CDR3, the full variable domain is GAGVSQSPSNKVTEKGKDVELRCDPISGHTALYWYRQSLGQGLEFLIYFQGNSAPDKSGLPSDRFSAERTGGSVSTLTIQRTQQEDSAVYLCASSGAGTRGDTQYFGPGTRLTVL.